The entry below gives a single T cell receptor beta chain sequence along with its context. Its antigen is currently unknown. Full-length variable regions came from constant-region reverse primers plus semi-nested Nested Universal Primer A PCR. TCRdb redid the calling of the 5' RACE reads with MiXCR, one entry per CDR3 protein. The data show more than 55,000 distinct CDR3 sequences, more than 20% seen once. Study-level points and caveats: Greatest tumor Treg TCR overlap was with tumor naive CD4+ cells. Tumor memory CD4+ T cell TCR gene usage was found to cluster with blood and lymph node memory CD4+ cells and with lymph node naive CD4+ cells.

CDR1 is MNHNY, CDR2 SVGAGI, per germline (reference sequence). V was trimmed by 6 bases and J by 0 bases, leaving 20 bases between them. There are 17 residues in the CDR3. The sorted Tregs were CD4+CD25+CD127-/low cells. The sample was tumor-infiltrating Tregs sorted from the breast tumor. The chain recombines TRBV6-6 with TRBJ1-2; possible D gene TRBD1, 5 bases. The TCR sequence derives from a female donor with breast cancer. In nucleotides, the CDR3 is TGTGCCAGCAGGCCCTCCGGGGCCTTAAAGACTAACTATGGCTACACCTTC. This gives the protein CASRPSGALKTNYGYTF.